This entry features one T cell receptor beta chain sequence. It was at deep level that the assay was run. Method: immunoSEQ multiplex PCR; TCRdb's copy keeps in-frame clones and lacks some. Counted here are more than 2 million clones, 95% occurring once; the ten biggest clones make up roughly 0.13%. This entry is derived from a study of shared clonotypes between healthy human individuals. Study at large: Plates per donor: three CD4 naive, three CD4 memory, two CD8 naive, one CD8 memory.

Trimming left V 0 bases short and J 7 bases short, with 9 bases between. Germline CDR1 reads SEHNR; CDR2 reads FQNEAQ (reference sequence). This CDR3 comprises 13 residues. Sequenced: naive CD4+ T cells sorted from blood. Subset reported: CD45RA+ positively selected. This TCR was recovered from a man younger than 30 in good health. The J gene is TRBJ1-2, the V gene TRBV7-9; D is uncertain. For the CDR3, the DNA is TGTGCCAGCAGCTTAGCCCGAGAATCTGGCTACACCTTC. The encoded protein is CASSLARESGYTF.